The 20 T cell receptor beta chains reported below all come from one sample, sequenced in a study of CD8+ T cells in alopecia areata. Isolated RNA was reverse transcribed into cDNA used as the sequencing template. The assay was immunoSEQ multiplex PCR, and TCRdb's table has in-frame clones only and misses some. The repertoire holds 120,000 or so clones, less than 75% seen once, with under 35% in the top ten. The treatment was: oral pan-JAK inhibitor, 5-10 mg twice daily. The input for sequencing was CD8+ T cells sorted from blood, taken at week 4, from a patient treated with tofacitinib. The source of these receptors is a human donor with alopecia areata.

The rearrangement uses TRBV7-9 and TRBJ1-2; D gene ambiguous. The CDR3 has 15 amino acids. V dropped 5 bases and J dropped 4 bases, with 17 bases sitting between them. CDR1 and CDR2 (germline): SEHNR, FQNEAQ (reference sequence). Written as DNA, the CDR3 is TGTGCCAGCAGCCTTGGGCCAGATTTAGCCTATGGCTACACCTTC. As protein: CASSLGPDLAYGYTF.

The rearrangement links TRBV29-1 to TRBJ1-1, with no clear D. The CDR3 contains 15 residues. CDR1 is SQVTM and CDR2 is ANQGSEA in the germline V gene. The germline V and J ends were trimmed by 4 bases and 1 base, with 16 bases remaining between them. CDR3 in amino acids: CSVVGQALKNTEAFF. The CDR3, as DNA: TGCAGCGTTGTTGGGCAGGCCCTGAAGAACACTGAAGCTTTCTTT. Based on the CDR3 plus reference TRBV29-1 and TRBJ1-1, the full variable domain is SAVISQKPSRDICQRGTSLTIQCQVDSQVTMMFWYRQQPGQSLTLIATANQGSEATYESGFVIDKFPISRPNLTFSTLTVSNMSPEDSSIYLCSVVGQALKNTEAFFGQGTRLTVV.

The V and J genes are TRBV4-1 and TRBJ1-1; weak D call: TRBD1 (5 bases). The CDR3 runs 14 residues. Germline values: CDR1 MGHRA, CDR2 YSYEKL. Trimming stripped 2 bases from V and 1 base from J, with 8 bases between. Written as DNA, the CDR3 is TGCGCCAGCAGCCAACGAGGACAGAACACTGAAGCTTTCTTT. This encodes CASSQRGQNTEAFF.

In this sample, this clone turned up a few times. The chain is built from TRBV29-1 and TRBJ1-2, with unresolved D. Germline V CDR1 and CDR2: SQVTM, ANQGSEA. CDR3 length: 12 residues. V was trimmed by 5 bases and J by 4 bases, leaving 11 bases between them. CDR3 nucleotides: TGCAGCGTTTCGGATCCTATCTATGGCTACACCTTC. Its protein is CSVSDPIYGYTF.

The rearrangement links TRBV7-9 to TRBJ1-2; D unclear. From germline, CDR1 is SEHNR and CDR2 FQNEAQ (reference sequence). This CDR3 is built from 12 residues. V lost 1 base and J 4 bases, leaving 4 bases between the germline ends. CDR3 region: CASSLDTYGYTF. The DNA of the CDR3 is TGTGCCAGCAGCTTAGATACCTATGGCTACACCTTC.

This chain links TRBV29-1 with TRBJ2-7, with D perhaps TRBD1 (6 bases). Trimming took off 7 bases at V and 4 bases at J, with 20 bases between the two ends. CDR3 length: 14 amino acids. Germline CDR1 reads SQVTM; CDR2 reads ANQGSEA. The CDR3 loop is CSGRDTRTSYEQYF. CDR3 coding DNA: TGCAGCGGCCGGGACACCCGAACCTCTTACGAGCAGTACTTC.

This clone came up a few times. The chain is built from TRBV4-2 and TRBJ2-3, with D possibly TRBD1 on 5 matching bases. V shed 0 bases and J shed 1 base, with 8 bases lying between them. The germline V gene has CDR1 LGHNA and CDR2 YNFKEQ. CDR3 size: 15 residues. CDR3: CASSQEVQGTDTQYF. Here the CDR3 DNA reads TGTGCCAGCAGCCAAGAGGTACAGGGCACAGATACGCAGTATTTT.

The CDR3 nucleotides read TGTGCCAGCACCTCTGAAGAGACCCAGTACTTC. This encodes CASTSEETQYF. The chain carries TRBV6-5 and TRBJ2-5; D is undetermined. Germline V gene data show CDR1 as MNHEY and CDR2 as SVGAGI. V shed 7 bases and J shed 3 bases, with 6 bases lying between them. CDR3 size: 11 residues.

This clone was counted between two and nine times. CDR3: CAWGVQTQYF. The CDR3 DNA follows: TGTGCCTGGGGGGTACAGACCCAGTACTTC. The V gene is TRBV30, the J gene TRBJ2-5, with no clear D. V was cut by 5 bases and J by 6 bases, with 7 bases left in between. CDR1 GTSNPN and CDR2 SVGIG come from the germline V gene (reference sequence). This CDR3 is 10 amino acids long.

This clone has more than one count but fewer than ten. The chain links TRBV29-1 to TRBJ2-7, with 7 nucleotides matching TRBD1. Germline V gene lookup returns CDR1 SQVTM and CDR2 ANQGSEA. The CDR3 sequence is 13 residues long. The V gene end was trimmed by 6 bases and the J gene end by 0 bases; junction bases not matched to a gene: 5. CDR3 sequence reads: CSVQDRSSYEQYF. For the CDR3, the DNA is TGCAGCGTGCAGGACAGGAGCTCCTACGAGCAGTACTTC.

The gene calls are TRBV6-1 and TRBJ1-3; D uncertain. Per germline, CDR1 MNHNS and CDR2 SASEGT. Trimming removed 0 bases from V and 0 bases from J, with 6 bases in between. The CDR3 loop spans 15 amino acids. CDR3 sequence reads: CASSEAEGSGNTIYF. In DNA, the CDR3 is TGTGCCAGCAGTGAAGCAGAGGGCTCTGGAAACACCATATATTTT.

The V and J genes are TRBV30 and TRBJ2-7; D is possibly TRBD1 (6 bases). This CDR3 has 12 amino acids. The V gene's germline CDR1 is GTSNPN and CDR2 SVGIG (reference sequence). Trimming removed 2 bases from V and 3 bases from J, with 8 bases in between. DNA for the CDR3: TGTGCCTGGAGTTTGGACAGCTACGAGCAGTACTTC. Its protein product is CAWSLDSYEQYF.

This rearrangement joins TRBV10-3 to TRBJ1-6, with D possibly matching TRBD1 (5 bases). V was pared by 3 bases and J by 4 bases, with 10 bases between. The germline CDR1 and CDR2 sequences are ENHRY and SYGVKD. The CDR3 loop spans 15 amino acids. The CDR3 bases are TGTGCCATCAGTGACTTAGACAGTTATAATTCACCCCTCCACTTT. Translation gives CAISDLDSYNSPLHF.

The gene calls are TRBV29-1 and TRBJ1-1; D uncertain. The V gene lost 3 bases and the J gene lost 0 bases, with 8 bases spanning the gap. CDR1 is SQVTM, CDR2 ANQGSEA, per germline. The CDR3 contains 13 residues. CDR3 amino acids: CSVESPLNTEAFF. CDR3 bases: TGCAGCGTTGAGTCGCCCCTGAACACTGAAGCTTTCTTT.

The chain is built from TRBV4-1 and TRBJ1-3, with D possibly being TRBD1 (5 bases). V was shortened by 4 bases and J by 1 base, with 14 bases between the two germline ends. CDR1 is MGHRA, CDR2 YSYEKL, per germline. The CDR3 loop spans 16 amino acids. This CDR3 reads CASSPHSGLSGNTIYF. The CDR3 DNA reads as TGCGCCAGCAGCCCCCATTCGGGGCTATCTGGAAACACCATATATTTT.

The chain carries TRBV7-9 and TRBJ1-2, with TRBD1 matching over 8 bases. V was clipped by 2 bases and J by 6 bases; unmatched bases: 8. The CDR3 covers 15 residues. Germline CDR1 and CDR2: SEHNR and FQNEAQ (reference sequence). Written as DNA, the CDR3 is TGTGCCAGCAGCTTACTAGGACAGGGCTCAAATGGCTACACCTTC. This gives the protein CASSLLGQGSNGYTF.

V is TRBV29-1 and J is TRBJ1-2, with 7 bases aligning to TRBD1. The germline V gene encodes CDR1 SQVTM and CDR2 ANQGSEA. This CDR3 region has 14 residues. V lost 5 bases and J lost 4; bases outside the gene matches: 10. The CDR3 loop reads CSVLSIGDSYGYTF. The CDR3 nucleotides are TGCAGCGTTCTATCCATTGGGGACAGCTATGGCTACACCTTC.

In DNA, the CDR3 is TGCGCCAGCAGCCAAGTCGAGAGTCCTACCTACGAGCAGTACTTC. Protein sequence: CASSQVESPTYEQYF. The chain joins TRBV4-1 to TRBJ2-7; the D is unclear. The CDR3 is 15 residues long. Germline CDR1 is MGHRA and CDR2 is YSYEKL. The ends were cut back, 1 base at V and 2 bases at J, with 12 bases in the middle.

This chain uses TRBV29-1 with TRBJ2-7; D not resolved. The CDR3 has 13 amino acids. The germline CDR1 and CDR2 sequences are SQVTM and ANQGSEA. The V end lost 7 bases, the J end lost 1 base, and 14 bases lay between the germline ends. The CDR3 region has the DNA TGCAGCGCAACCCGACCAGTATCCTACGAGCAGTACTTC. Its protein product is CSATRPVSYEQYF.

This rearrangement joins TRBV27 to TRBJ2-7; no reliable D call. This CDR3 spans 13 amino acids. Looked up from germline, CDR1 is MNHEY and CDR2 is SMNVEV (reference sequence). With 3 bases removed from V and 1 base from J, the gap between germline ends came to 7 bases. The CDR3 reads CASSLTTSYEQYF. CDR3 nucleotides: TGTGCCAGCAGTTTGACAACATCCTACGAGCAGTACTTC.